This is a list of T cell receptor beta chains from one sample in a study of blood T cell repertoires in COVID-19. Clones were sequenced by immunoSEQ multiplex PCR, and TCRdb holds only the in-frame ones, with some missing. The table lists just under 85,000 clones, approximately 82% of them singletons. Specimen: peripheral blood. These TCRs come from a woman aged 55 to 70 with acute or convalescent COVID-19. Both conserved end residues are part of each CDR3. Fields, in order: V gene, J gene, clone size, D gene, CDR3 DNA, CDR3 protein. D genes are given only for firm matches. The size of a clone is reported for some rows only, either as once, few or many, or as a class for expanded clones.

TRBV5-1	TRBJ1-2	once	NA	TGCGCCAGCAGCTTAGGGGATAATAACTATGGCTACACCTTC	CASSLGDNNYGYTF
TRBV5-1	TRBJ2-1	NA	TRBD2	TGCGCCAGCAGCTCGGGACTAGCGGACAATGAGCAGTTCTTC	CASSSGLADNEQFF
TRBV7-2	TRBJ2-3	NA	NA	TGTGCCAGCAGCTTAGCCAGGAGCACAGATACGCAGTATTTT	CASSLARSTDTQYF
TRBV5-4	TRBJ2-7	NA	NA	TGTGCCAGCAGCCGGCGGGGGCTAGGATACGAGCAGTACTTC	CASSRRGLGYEQYF
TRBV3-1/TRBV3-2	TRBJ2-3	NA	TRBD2	TGTGCCAGCAGCCGCAACTGGGGCGGGGGGGCTACAGATACGCAGTATTTT	CASSRNWGGGATDTQYF
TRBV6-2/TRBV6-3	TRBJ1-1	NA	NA	TGTGCCAGCAGTTATTCCGGGTTCACTGAAGCTTTCTTT	CASSYSGFTEAFF
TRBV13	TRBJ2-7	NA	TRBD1	TGTGCCAGCAGCTTAACTTTTGGGACAGGGGGCCTCCCCTACGAGCAGTACTTC	CASSLTFGTGGLPYEQYF
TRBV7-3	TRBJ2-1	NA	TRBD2	TGTGCCAGCAGCTTATTCCCTAGCGGGGCCTCCTACAATGAGCAGTTCTTC	CASSLFPSGASYNEQFF
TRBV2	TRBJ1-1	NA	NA	TGTGCCAGCAGACAGGAGTCCTTGAACACTGAAGCTTTCTTT	CASRQESLNTEAFF
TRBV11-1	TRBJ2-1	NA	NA	TGTGCCAGCAGTCTTCCGGGACAACCGTACAATGAGCAGTTCTTC	CASSLPGQPYNEQFF
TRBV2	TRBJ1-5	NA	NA	TGTGCCAGCAGTTCCCTGAGGGAGCCCCAGCATTTT	CASSSLREPQHF
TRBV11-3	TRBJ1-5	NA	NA	TGTGCCAGCAGCTTAGTCCGGGATCAGCCCCAGCATTTT	CASSLVRDQPQHF
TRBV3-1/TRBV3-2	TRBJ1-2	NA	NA	TGTGCCAGCAGCCAAGCTGTCGGAGCTAACTATGGCTACACCTTC	CASSQAVGANYGYTF
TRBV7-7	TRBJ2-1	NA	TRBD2	TGTGCTAGCAGCGCGGGACTAGCGGACAATGAGCAGTTCTTC	CASSAGLADNEQFF
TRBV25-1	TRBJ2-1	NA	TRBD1	TGTGCCAGGGGCCCGGACAGGGCCGTCCCCTACAATGAGCAGTTCTTC	CARGPDRAVPYNEQFF
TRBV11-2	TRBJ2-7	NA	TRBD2	TGTGCCAGCAGCTTAGATCGGCTAGCGGGACTCGAGCAGTACTTC	CASSLDRLAGLEQYF
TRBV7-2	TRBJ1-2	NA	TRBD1	TGTGCCAGCAGCTTTCGGACAGGGTTGACTGGCTACACCTTC	CASSFRTGLTGYTF
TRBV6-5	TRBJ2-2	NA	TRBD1	TGTGCCAGTCACCGGGACAGACGCACCGGGGAGCTGTTTTTT	CASHRDRRTGELFF
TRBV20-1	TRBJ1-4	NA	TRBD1	TGCAGTGCTCGCGACAGGGCAGTGTTTTTT	CSARDRAVFF
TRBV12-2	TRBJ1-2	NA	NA	TGTGCAAGTCGCGCCAGACCGGGACAGGGAAGAAGGTTTAGCTATGGCTACACCTTC	CASRARPGQGRRFSYGYTF
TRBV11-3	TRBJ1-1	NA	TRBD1	TGTGCCAGCACTCAACGACAGGGGCACACTGAAGCTTTCTTT	CASTQRQGHTEAFF
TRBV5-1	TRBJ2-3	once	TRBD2	TGCGCCAGCAGCTCAGAACGACCTGGGACTAGCGGGGCAAATACGCAGTATTTT	CASSSERPGTSGANTQYF
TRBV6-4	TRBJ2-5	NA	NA	TGTGCCAGCAGGAGAAACAGGGGGGGGGTACAAGAGACCCAGTACTTC	CASRRNRGGVQETQYF
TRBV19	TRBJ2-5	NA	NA	TGTGCCAGTAGTAGATATCAGGGACTGGGGGAGACCCAGTACTTC	CASSRYQGLGETQYF
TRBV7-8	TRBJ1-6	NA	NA	TGTGCCAGCAGGGGGTCAGGGGCTAATTCACCCCTCCACTTT	CASRGSGANSPLHF
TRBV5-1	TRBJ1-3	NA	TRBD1	TGCGCCAGCAGCCCAAGACAGGGTTCCTCTGGAAACACCATATATTTT	CASSPRQGSSGNTIYF
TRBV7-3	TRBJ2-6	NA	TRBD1	TGTGCCAGCGGACAGGCTGGGGCCAACGTCCTGACTTTC	CASGQAGANVLTF
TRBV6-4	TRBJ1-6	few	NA	TGTGCCAGCAGGCCGCAGGGGTATAATTCACCCCTCCACTTT	CASRPQGYNSPLHF